Presented here are 31 T cell receptor beta chains from one specimen sequenced in a study of T-cell memory formation after mild COVID-19. MiXCR, applied by TCRdb to the 5' RACE reads, yields one record per CDR3 protein. Counted here are around 200,000 distinct CDR3 sequences, 9.5% occurring once; the ten biggest clones make up around 3.4%. The sample comprised PBMCs or a T cell subset sorted from them (not recorded which). The receptors were gathered from a man younger than 30 who had mild COVID-19 (a few samples of this study predate the infection). Cell type and time point are not known.

This clonotype turned up a few times. CDR3 sequence: CASSQLSRVEKLFF. The DNA for the CDR3 is TGCGCCAGCAGCCAACTTTCACGAGTTGAAAAACTGTTTTTT. V is TRBV4-1 and J is TRBJ1-4; D call uncertain. CDR3 length: 14 residues. The germline V gene has CDR1 MGHRA and CDR2 YSYEKL. Trimming stripped 2 bases from V and 7 bases from J, with 11 bases between.

CDR3 in DNA: TGTGCCAGCAGTGCCGTCGATACCCCCTCTGGAAACACCATATATTTT. Protein sequence: CASSAVDTPSGNTIYF. The V and J genes are TRBV6-5 and TRBJ1-3; D remains ambiguous. V was clipped by 5 bases and J by 0 bases, with 14 bases between them. Per germline, CDR1 MNHEY and CDR2 SVGAGI. This CDR3 has 16 residues.

This chain links TRBV5-1 with TRBJ1-2; D ambiguous. This CDR3 is built from 15 residues. V was cut by 0 bases and J by 1 base, with 10 bases left in between. Germline lookup yields CDR1 SGHRS and CDR2 YFSETQ. The CDR3 spells CASSLGEAVNYGYTF. CDR3 coding DNA: TGCGCCAGCAGCTTGGGTGAAGCGGTTAACTATGGCTACACCTTC.

CDR3 sequence: CASSNNRSGGTDTQYF. The CDR3 DNA reads as TGTGCCAGCAGCAACAACCGGAGCGGGGGCACAGATACGCAGTATTTT. The chain couples TRBV21-1 to TRBJ2-3; the table assigns TRBD2, which was not confirmed against the DNA. TRBV21-1 is noted as a pseudogene. CDR3 length equals 16 residues.

This clonotype has more than one count but fewer than ten. The J gene is TRBJ1-2, the V gene TRBV6-6; 9 nucleotides match TRBD1. The CDR3 spans 14 residues. Losses at the gene ends were 0 bases for V and 8 bases for J; bases not matched to a gene: 4. Germline V gene data show CDR1 as MNHNY and CDR2 as SVGAGI (reference sequence). DNA for the CDR3: TGTGCCAGCAGTTACTCACAGGGGGCGCAGGGCTACACCTTC. Translated: CASSYSQGAQGYTF.

The chain carries TRBV5-1 and TRBJ2-1; TRBD2 agrees at 11 bases. The V gene's germline CDR1 is SGHRS and CDR2 YFSETQ. This CDR3 has 16 residues. The junction had 4 bases not matched to a gene; V was cut back by 0 bases and J by 5 bases. Here the CDR3 DNA reads TGCGCCAGCAGCTTGGATAGCGGGGGGGCCCACAATGAGCAGTTCTTC. As protein: CASSLDSGGAHNEQFF.

The rearrangement joins TRBV29-1 to TRBJ2-1, with D possibly being TRBD2 (6 bases). Per germline, CDR1 SQVTM and CDR2 ANQGSEA. Trimming took off 7 bases at V and 1 base at J, with 14 bases between the two ends. The CDR3 totals 14 residues. This CDR3 reads CSARPGLSYNEQFF. The CDR3 nucleotides are TGCAGCGCCCGACCGGGACTGTCCTACAATGAGCAGTTCTTC.

This clonotype was recorded many times. The gene calls are TRBV12-3 or TRBV12-4 and TRBJ1-3; the D is unclear. Between the trimmed V and J ends, which lost 1 base and 0 bases, there was a span of 1 base. The CDR3 is 13 amino acids. In DNA, the CDR3 is TGTGCCAGCAGTTTAGGCTCTGGAAACACCATATATTTT. It yields the protein CASSLGSGNTIYF.

This clonotype was detected only a few times. V is TRBV5-1 and J is TRBJ1-3; D is uncertain. Germline V gene sequence: CDR1 SGHRS, CDR2 YFSETQ. V was cut by 0 bases and J by 3 bases, with 7 bases left in between. This CDR3 comprises 14 residues. The CDR3 DNA reads as TGCGCCAGCAGCTTGGTAGGGTTTGGAAACACCATATATTTT. The encoded protein is CASSLVGFGNTIYF.

This clonotype was seen more than once but under ten times. DNA for the CDR3: TGCAGTGCTAGAGGGAGACTAGTAAGCACCGGGGAGCTGTTTTTT. Its protein product is CSARGRLVSTGELFF. J is TRBJ2-2 and V is TRBV20-1, with TRBD2 as a possible D gene (6 bases). The CDR3 is made up of 15 amino acids. V was shortened by 1 base and J by 4 bases, with 13 bases between the two germline ends. Germline-derived CDR1 and CDR2 are DFQATT and SNEGSKA (reference sequence).

The rearrangement joins TRBV7-9 to TRBJ2-5; D may be TRBD2 (6 bases). This CDR3 is built from 14 residues. The V gene lost 3 bases and the J gene lost 7 bases, with 15 bases spanning the gap. CDR1 SEHNR and CDR2 FQNEAQ come from the germline V gene (reference sequence). CDR3 DNA sequence: TGTGCCAGCAGCTTCGGACTATCTAGGGGGACCCAGTACTTC. Translated, it gives CASSFGLSRGTQYF. The whole variable domain, remainder taken from reference TRBV7-9 and TRBJ2-5, is DTGVSQNPRHKITKRGQNVTFRCDPISEHNRLYWYRQTLGQGPEFLTYFQNEAQLEKSRLLSDRFSAERPKGSFSTLEIQRTEQGDSAMYLCASSFGLSRGTQYFGPGTRLLVL.

The gene calls are TRBV12-3 or TRBV12-4 and TRBJ1-1, with D unresolved. The CDR3 runs 14 residues. The V end was cut by 0 bases, the J end by 6 bases, with 11 bases between. DNA for the CDR3: TGTGCCAGCAGTTTAGCTGGAAGGATGGCTGAAGCTTTCTTT. Its translation is CASSLAGRMAEAFF.

In this sample, this clonotype turned up a few times. The chain uses TRBV9 and TRBJ2-6; D may match TRBD1 or TRBD2 (5 bases each). The germline V gene encodes CDR1 SGDLS and CDR2 YYNGEE. The V and J ends lost 6 bases and 0 bases respectively, with 10 bases between them. The CDR3 has 15 amino acids. The DNA of the CDR3 is TGTGCCAGCACACGGGACCCCTCTGGGGCCAACGTCCTGACTTTC. This encodes CASTRDPSGANVLTF.

This clonotype was counted at least ten times. This chain uses TRBV7-9 with TRBJ2-2; possible D gene TRBD2, 6 bases. The V and J ends lost 3 bases and 2 bases respectively, with 10 bases between them. This CDR3 is 15 amino acids long. CDR1 and CDR2 (germline): SEHNR, FQNEAQ (reference sequence). CDR3 bases: TGTGCCAGCAGCTTTTGGGGACTTAACACCGGGGAGCTGTTTTTT. This gives the protein CASSFWGLNTGELFF.

This clonotype was recorded a few times. This chain connects TRBV6-5 to TRBJ1-2; possible D gene TRBD1, 6 bases. Trimming took 6 bases from V and 4 from J, leaving 18 bases between them. The CDR3 is made up of 15 amino acids. The germline V gene has CDR1 MNHEY and CDR2 SVGAGI. CDR3 nucleotides: TGTGCCAGCAGCCGCCTCGGGGGCTTCCGCTATGGCTACACCTTC. This codes for CASSRLGGFRYGYTF.

This clonotype was detected only a few times. The chain joins TRBV4-2 to TRBJ1-1; 10 bases line up with TRBD1. CDR1 LGHNA and CDR2 YNFKEQ come from the germline V gene. V lost 4 bases to trimming and J lost 6 bases; unmatched junction nucleotides: 8. There are 15 residues in the CDR3. CDR3: CASSPHGQGGPEAFF. The CDR3 DNA sequence: TGTGCCAGCAGCCCACACGGACAGGGGGGCCCTGAAGCTTTCTTT.

This clonotype occurred a few times. The chain has TRBV20-1 and TRBJ1-1; D not resolved. The germline V gene encodes CDR1 DFQATT and CDR2 SNEGSKA (reference sequence). V lost 6 bases, J lost 0 bases, and 11 bases lay in between. This CDR3 has 13 residues. CDR3 sequence reads: CSASKPLNTEAFF. The CDR3 DNA sequence: TGCAGTGCCAGCAAGCCTCTGAACACTGAAGCTTTCTTT.

In this sample, this clonotype turned up a few times. The V and J genes are TRBV24-1 and TRBJ1-5, with 9 bases matching TRBD1. CDR1 is KGHDR and CDR2 is SFDVKD in the germline V gene. Trimming at V came to 7 bases and at J to 3 bases, leaving 3 bases not matched to a gene. CDR3 length: 14 amino acids. CDR3 in amino acids: CATRGTGNNQPQHF. In DNA form, the CDR3 reads TGTGCCACCAGAGGGACAGGGAACAATCAGCCCCAGCATTTT.

The chain carries TRBV7-2 and TRBJ2-2; tentative D call: TRBD2 (6 bases). With 0 bases removed from V and 7 bases from J, the gap between germline ends came to 21 bases. This CDR3 region has 18 residues. CDR1 SGHTA and CDR2 FQGNSA come from the germline V gene. This CDR3 is CASSLALLGLGGNGELFF. CDR3 nucleotides: TGTGCCAGCAGCTTAGCCCTCCTCGGTTTGGGGGGAAACGGGGAGCTGTTTTTT.

This clonotype was counted a few times. The chain is built from TRBV5-6 and TRBJ2-2; D call uncertain. Germline V gene lookup returns CDR1 SGHDT and CDR2 YYEEEE. The CDR3 extends over 16 amino acids. V gave up 6 bases and J gave up 1 base, with 16 bases separating them. In DNA, the CDR3 is TGTGCCAGCAACGGTGATGGCGGTGGGAACACCGGGGAGCTGTTTTTT. It specifies CASNGDGGGNTGELFF.

The chain is built from TRBV20-1 and TRBJ1-3, with unresolved D. The germline V gene encodes CDR1 DFQATT and CDR2 SNEGSKA (reference sequence). Trimming cost V 6 bases and J 3 bases, with 18 bases left between them. This CDR3 has 15 amino acids. The CDR3 coding sequence is TGCAGTGCCCCTTATCCTGGGAAAGGTGGAAACACCATATATTTT. Its protein product is CSAPYPGKGGNTIYF.

This clonotype has just a few counts. V gene TRBV28 combines with J gene TRBJ2-3; TRBD2 is a possible D gene (6 bases). With 4 bases removed from V and 2 bases from J, the gap between germline ends came to 13 bases. The CDR3 totals 15 residues. The germline V gene encodes CDR1 MDHEN and CDR2 SYDVKM. This CDR3 reads CASSWASEFTDTQYF. CDR3 coding DNA: TGTGCCAGCAGTTGGGCTAGCGAGTTCACAGATACGCAGTATTTT.

This clonotype was found many times. The CDR3 loop reads CSARYDIHSYEQYF. The CDR3 DNA follows: TGCAGTGCTAGATATGACATCCACTCCTACGAGCAGTACTTC. The rearrangement uses TRBV20-1 and TRBJ2-7; the D is unclear. The CDR3 sequence is 14 residues long. Germline V gene data show CDR1 as DFQATT and CDR2 as SNEGSKA (reference sequence). Trimming took 2 bases from V and 0 from J, leaving 11 bases between them.

There are many counts of this clonotype. The genes are TRBV29-1 and TRBJ2-1; 7 bases fit TRBD1. The CDR3 contains 17 residues. Germline V gene lookup returns CDR1 SQVTM and CDR2 ANQGSEA. The V and J ends lost 1 base and 4 bases, in that order; junction bases with no gene match: 13. CDR3 residues: CSVEGEIGGAGYNEQFF. The CDR3 nucleotides read TGCAGCGTTGAAGGGGAAATAGGGGGCGCCGGTTACAATGAGCAGTTCTTC.

This clonotype showed up just a few times. The J gene is TRBJ2-5, the V gene TRBV25-1; the D is unclear. CDR1 is MGHDK, CDR2 SYGVNS, per germline. V was trimmed by 3 bases and J by 2 bases, leaving 13 bases between them. The CDR3 length is 15 residues. The CDR3, as DNA: TGTGCCAGCAGTGAGTTCTGGGCCGGGCAAGAGACCCAGTACTTC. Translating it yields CASSEFWAGQETQYF. Based on the CDR3 plus reference TRBV25-1 and TRBJ2-5, the full variable domain is EADIYQTPRYLVIGTGKKITLECSQTMGHDKMYWYQQDPGMELHLIHYSYGVNSTEKGDLSSESTVSRIRTEHFPLTLESARPSHTSQYLCASSEFWAGQETQYFGPGTRLLVL.

This clonotype was found a few times. CDR3 protein: CASSFRPTLNEQFF. The CDR3 DNA reads as TGTGCCAGCAGCTTCAGGCCGACTCTCAATGAGCAGTTCTTC. The gene calls are TRBV11-2 and TRBJ2-1; D is unclear. CDR1 is SGHAT, CDR2 FQNNGV, per germline. The CDR3 consists of 14 residues. The V gene lost 3 bases and the J gene lost 6 bases, with 12 bases spanning the gap.

The chain links TRBV20-1 to TRBJ1-5; no clear D. CDR3 size: 15 residues. The germline CDR1 and CDR2 sequences are DFQATT and SNEGSKA (reference sequence). The CDR3 DNA reads TGCAGCACTGCCGTTCTGGCCCCTGGCAATCAGCCCCAGCATTTT. It is translated as CSTAVLAPGNQPQHF.

This clonotype was counted only a few times. This rearrangement joins TRBV2 to TRBJ2-7, with TRBD1 matching over 9 bases. The CDR3 totals 15 residues. Germline CDR1 is SNHLY and CDR2 is FYNNEI. V shed 6 bases and J 1 base; nucleotides not matched to a gene: 7. CDR3 coding DNA: TGTGCCAGCAGGAGGACAGGGGCCGGATCCTACGAGCAGTACTTC. It codes for CASRRTGAGSYEQYF.

This clonotype was seen a handful of times. The rearrangement joins TRBV7-3 to TRBJ2-5, with TRBD1 as a possible D gene (5 bases). Deletions cut 3 bases from V and 5 bases from J, with 22 bases between. This CDR3 spans 17 amino acids. Germline loops: CDR1 SGHTA, CDR2 FQGTGA. The CDR3 sequence: CASSFGTGRAREETQYF. The DNA for the CDR3 is TGTGCCAGCAGCTTTGGTACAGGCAGGGCGAGAGAGGAGACCCAGTACTTC.

This clonotype has ten or more counts. The chain employs TRBV5-1 and TRBJ2-4, with D maybe TRBD1 (7 bases). Trimming cost V 3 bases and J 8 bases, with 18 bases left between them. The CDR3 consists of 15 residues. The V gene's germline CDR1 is SGHRS and CDR2 YFSETQ. The CDR3 here is CASSSGGDSLHIQYF. DNA for the CDR3: TGCGCCAGCAGCTCTGGCGGGGACAGCTTACACATTCAGTACTTC.

This clonotype was observed a handful of times. The V and J genes are TRBV24-1 and TRBJ1-6; D may be TRBD1 (5 bases). The CDR3 consists of 14 residues. Per the germline V gene, CDR1 is KGHDR and CDR2 is SFDVKD. Deletions cut 4 bases from V and 6 bases from J, with 9 bases between. The CDR3 sequence: CATSEGRSNSPLHF. In DNA, the CDR3 is TGTGCCACCAGTGAGGGACGTAGTAATTCACCCCTCCACTTT.